The next 10 T cell receptor beta chains were all read from a single sample in a study of CD8+ T cells in alopecia areata. Cells that came from pooled cutaneous lymph nodes were sorted using CD4, CD8alpha, NKG2D, NKG2ACE and other markers. The sequencing template was cDNA reverse transcribed from extracted RNA. Assay: immunoSEQ multiplex PCR; the TCRdb copy retains only in-frame clones and omits some. The counts give about 270,000 clones, none of them seen only once; 1.2% is held by the top ten. The sequenced sample consisted of CD4+ T cells sorted from a lymph node. All receptors derive from a C3H/HeJ mouse with alopecia areata. For this strain, the MHC haplotype corresponds to H2-k.

This clone has ten or more counts. The gene names here belong to mouse. The CDR3 is cut off 4 residues early in the read; its end comes from the germline J gene. The sample carries other DNA sequences with the same CDR3. The V call is TRBV17, the J call TRBJ2-3, with TRBD1 as a possible D gene (5 bases). CDR3 length: 14 residues. V was trimmed by 2 bases and J by 1 base, leaving 7 bases between them. Germline assignment: CDR1 MNHDT and CDR2 YYDKIL. Incomplete CDR3 DNA: TGTGCTAGCAGTAGACAGGGTGGTGCAGAA. This sequence encodes CASSRQGGAE. The whole CDR3 region reads CASSRQGGAETLYF.

In regard to this clone: Gene names denote mouse genes. Sequencing ends 4 residues short of the CDR3 end; the germline J gene provides the rest. Within the sample, other DNA sequences also encode this same CDR3. The chain couples TRBV29 to TRBJ1-2; TRBD1 is a possible D gene (6 bases). This CDR3 comprises 13 residues. CDR1 and CDR2 (germline): MSHET, SYDVDS. Trimming stripped 5 bases from V and 0 bases from J, with 7 bases between. The CDR3 DNA, read in part, is TGTGCTAGCAGTAGGACAGCAAACTCC. Translated: CASSRTANS. The whole CDR3 is CASSRTANSDYTF.

This clone turned up a few times. Gene names follow the mouse nomenclature. Sequencing ends 4 residues short of the CDR3 end; the germline J gene provides the rest. V is TRBV13-3 and J is TRBJ2-7, with D uncertain. The CDR3 runs to 12 residues. Germline CDR1 reads NNHDY; CDR2 reads SYVADS. The DNA read from the CDR3 is TGTGCCAGCAGTGATCCCTTTTAT. Encoded protein: CASSDPFY. The CDR3 in its entirety is CASSDPFYEQYF.

In this sample, this clone turned up a few times. Mouse gene names and germline throughout. The CDR3 end is not reached by the read, which stops 4 residues before it; the germline J gene fills it in. Different DNA sequences within this sample yield the same CDR3. The chain carries TRBV31 and TRBJ2-1; D possibly corresponds to TRBD1 (6 bases). CDR3 length equals 14 residues. The V and J ends lost 0 bases and 5 bases respectively, with 11 bases between them. Germline assignment: CDR1 GKSSPN and CDR2 SITVG. The CDR3 DNA, read in part, is TGTGCCTGGAGTCTCCAGGGGCTGGATGCT. This translates into CAWSLQGLDA. In full, the CDR3 reads CAWSLQGLDAEQFF.

This clone came up a few times. The gene names here belong to mouse. The CDR3 end is not reached by the read, which stops 4 residues before it; the germline J gene fills it in. V is TRBV13-1 and J is TRBJ2-7, with 9 bases identical to TRBD2. Germline CDR1 and CDR2: NSHNY and SYGAGN. This CDR3 contains 14 residues. The CDR3 spells CASSELGGRHEQYF. Incomplete CDR3 DNA: TGTGCCAGCAGTGAGCTGGGGGGGAGGCAT.

The table lists this clone with a few counts. Mouse names are used for the genes. The CDR3 end lies 4 residues beyond the end of the read and is filled in from the germline J gene. The identical CDR3 is also encoded by other nucleotide sequences in the sample. This chain links TRBV5 with TRBJ2-1; the D is unclear. V lost 0 bases and J 0 bases, leaving 6 bases between the germline ends. The CDR3 loop spans 15 amino acids. Germline CDR1 LGHNA, CDR2 YNLKQL (reference sequence). Partial CDR3 DNA: TGTGCCAGCAGCCAAGAGAACAATAACTATGCT. Its protein product is CASSQENNNYA. The full-length CDR3 reads as CASSQENNNYAEQFF.

In regard to this clone: The listed genes are named as in mouse. The read gets to within 4 residues of the CDR3 end, and the germline J gene fills in the rest. The sample contains more than one DNA sequence encoding this CDR3. The chain recombines TRBV13-1 with TRBJ2-2; 9 bases agree with TRBD1. CDR3 length: 16 residues. The germline CDR1 and CDR2 sequences are NSHNY and SYGAGN. Losses at the gene ends were 3 bases for V and 0 bases for J; bases not matched to a gene: 3. CDR3 region: CASSGRQGANTGQLYF. CDR3 DNA, as far as it was read: TGTGCCAGCAGTGGAAGACAGGGGGCAAACACCGGG.

On this clone: Gene names and germline match the mouse. The observed sequence ends 4 residues before the CDR3 terminus, with the missing tail filled in from the germline J gene. The rearrangement joins TRBV5 to TRBJ2-5; 10 positions match TRBD1. Germline V CDR1 and CDR2: LGHNA, YNLKQL (reference sequence). The CDR3 sequence is 14 residues long. The part of the CDR3 DNA that was read is TGTGCCAGCAGCCAAGTGGGACAGGGGGAC. Its translation is CASSQVGQGD. The entire CDR3 protein reads CASSQVGQGDTQYF.

This clone was counted ten times or more. Any gene name here is a mouse gene name. Read coverage stops 4 residues before the CDR3 terminus; the germline J gene supplies the remainder. The V gene is TRBV13-3, the J gene TRBJ2-5, with D possibly matching TRBD1 (5 bases). V was clipped by 2 bases and J by 1 base, with 5 bases between them. Per the germline V gene, CDR1 is NNHDY and CDR2 is SYVADS. The CDR3 is 13 residues long. The DNA read from the CDR3 is TGTGCCAGCAGTGACAGGGACCAAGAC. It yields the protein CASSDRDQD. The entire CDR3 is CASSDRDQDTQYF.

This clone has a handful of counts. Mouse germline and gene names are used. The read halts 4 residues ahead of the CDR3 end, with the missing end drawn from the germline J gene. Other DNA sequences within the sample encode an identical CDR3. The chain employs TRBV31 and TRBJ2-3, with 9 bases fitting TRBD2. J lost 1 base, V lost 1 base, and 0 bases had no gene match. CDR3 length: 14 amino acids. Germline-derived CDR1 and CDR2 are GKSSPN and SITVG. The CDR3 is CAWSRLGGAETLYF. CDR3 bases read: TGTGCCTGGAGTCGACTGGGGGGTGCAGAA.